The rows below give T cell receptor beta chains drawn from one sample of a study of radiotherapy plus CTLA-4 blockade in lung cancer. Clones were read by immunoSEQ multiplex PCR, and TCRdb kept only the in-frame ones, dropping some. The sample has 30,000 or so clones; about 72% are singletons. Sequencing was performed on peripheral blood, taken from a patient treated with radiotherapy plus ipilimumab. These receptors were obtained from a human donor with non-small cell lung cancer who had stable disease on radiotherapy plus ipilimumab. CDR3s include the opening cysteine and the closing phenylalanine or tryptophan. The order of the fields is CDR3 length, V gene, J gene, CDR3 protein.

13	TRBV4-1	TRBJ1-2	CASSPDRNYGYTF
17	TRBV5-5	TRBJ2-6	CASSLSQGVTGANVLTF
15	TRBV5-6	TRBJ2-5	CASSPMNVFSETQYF
16	TRBV19	TRBJ1-2	CASSTSFRGPLYGYTF
13	TRBV7-2	TRBJ1-1	CASSLARVAEAFF
18	TRBV19	TRBJ2-2	CASSRRGGPERNTGELFF
15	TRBV4-3	TRBJ2-7	CASSQVAGGPNEQYF
15	TRBV4-1	TRBJ2-5	CASSQGVNGQETQYF
19	TRBV29-1	TRBJ1-2	CSVNSGEFGHPTSFYGYTF
15	TRBV27	TRBJ2-3	CASRLNQEYTDTQYF
17	TRBV29-1	TRBJ2-1	CSVGPRPGTGGRNEQFF
11	TRBV10-2	TRBJ2-7	CASKPQGDVYF
12	TRBV9	TRBJ1-2	CASSKGPYGYTF
17	TRBV11-2	TRBJ1-1	CASSLTSTLTVNTEAFF
14	TRBV9	TRBJ1-6	CASSPPGSYSPLHF
15	TRBV7-6	TRBJ2-3	CASSPTGGPTDTQYF
17	TRBV7-3	TRBJ1-6	CASSLTRPGQWDSPLHF
15	TRBV7-2	TRBJ2-5	CASSFLGLAEETQYF
14	TRBV7-6	TRBJ2-1	CASSLQVSYNEQFF
14	TRBV2	TRBJ1-2	CASSVFGQGYGYTF
14	TRBV5-5	TRBJ2-5	CASSGGGPQETQYF
15	TRBV10-3	TRBJ1-1	CAISRGQGRFTEAFF
17	TRBV10-2	TRBJ1-3	CASSIGTALHSGNTIYF
13	TRBV6-6	TRBJ1-2	CASNDRGGNGYTF
15	TRBV7-2	TRBJ1-5	CASSLGEHGNQPQHF
14	TRBV10-3	TRBJ1-2	CAISEPLRPYGYTF
12	TRBV7-2	TRBJ2-3	CASSLEVGTQYF
14	TRBV12-5	TRBJ1-1	CASARDSLNTEAFF
13	TRBV28	TRBJ1-2	CASSLSAIVGYTF
13	TRBV6-6	TRBJ1-6	CASEGIANSPLHF
17	TRBV7-6	TRBJ2-3	CASSPLSGGQGTDTQYF
14	TRBV6-5	TRBJ1-2	CASSYSLGAYGYTF
15	TRBV6-1	TRBJ1-2	CASSRRTTVTYGYTF
14	TRBV19	TRBJ2-3	CASSLTGGLMTQYF
13	TRBV19	TRBJ2-5	CASSRLGGETQYF
11	TRBV20-1	TRBJ1-6	CSAASNSPLHF
12	TRBV11-2	TRBJ2-7	CASSSDFYEQYF
16	TRBV10-3	TRBJ2-1	CAISELAAFTYNEQFF
13	TRBV2	TRBJ1-2	CASRAGGGYGYTF
14	TRBV6-6	TRBJ2-7	CASSYRTGHYEQYF
16	TRBV19	TRBJ1-1	CASSITPVRSSTEAFF
17	TRBV7-2	TRBJ2-1	CASSAFALAGINNEQFF
10	TRBV29-1	TRBJ1-2	CSVETDGYTF
13	TRBV29-1	TRBJ1-5	CSVGMDGNQPQHF
15	TRBV28	TRBJ1-2	CASTPGGRANYGYTF
15	TRBV18	TRBJ2-2	CASSPPNSYTGELFF
15	TRBV29-1	TRBJ1-2	CSVYTGTETNYGYTF
17	TRBV4-1	TRBJ1-6	CASSQDWNPSLGSPLHF